The clone carrying this T cell receptor beta chain was seen a handful of times. The antigen remains unidentified. Germline assignment: CDR1 GTSNPN and CDR2 SVGIG (reference sequence). J was trimmed by 0 bases and V by 3 bases; bases with no gene match: 12. The CDR3 runs to 17 residues. This sample was included in a study of beta chain features in type 1 diabetes. About the research overall: Regarding age, gender and cell yields, patients proved similar to healthy donors.

Study results and limitations: For Type 1 diabetes patients, all four CD4+ subsets carried TCRB CDR3s that were moderately but significantly shorter. It was possible that PCR favored shorter templates, equally so in patients and controls.

Of the isolated RNA, all was reverse transcribed, and so the sequenced material was expressed TCRB transcripts. Data came from immunoSEQ multiplex PCR; TCRdb stores just in-frame clones and leaves some out. This sample has roughly 280,000 clones, with approximately 25% found just once. This chain uses TRBV30 with TRBJ1-2, with 8 bases matching TRBD1. This receptor was obtained from a woman in her twenties or thirties with type 1 diabetes. Sequenced: naive CD4+ T cells from blood. CDR3 residues: CAWRAKDRDGPNYGYTF. The CDR3 nucleotides are TGTGCCTGGAGGGCTAAGGACAGGGATGGCCCTAACTATGGCTACACCTTC.